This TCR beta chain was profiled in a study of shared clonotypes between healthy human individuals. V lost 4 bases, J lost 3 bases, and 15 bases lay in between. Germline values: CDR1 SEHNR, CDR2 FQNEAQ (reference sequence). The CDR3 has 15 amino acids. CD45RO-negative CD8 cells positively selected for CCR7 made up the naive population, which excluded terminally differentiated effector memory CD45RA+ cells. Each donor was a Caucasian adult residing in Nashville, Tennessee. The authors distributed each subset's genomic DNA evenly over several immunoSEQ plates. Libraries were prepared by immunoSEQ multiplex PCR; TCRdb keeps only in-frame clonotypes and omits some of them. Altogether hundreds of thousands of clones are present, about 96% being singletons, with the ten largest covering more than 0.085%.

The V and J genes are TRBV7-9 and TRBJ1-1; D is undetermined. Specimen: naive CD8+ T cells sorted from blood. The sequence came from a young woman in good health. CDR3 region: CASSSMGRVDTEAFF. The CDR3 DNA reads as TGTGCCAGCAGCTCAATGGGGAGAGTGGACACTGAAGCTTTCTTT.